This T cell receptor beta chain comes out of a study of T-cell memory formation after mild COVID-19. CDR3 size: 11 residues. V gave up 1 base and J gave up 5 bases, with 3 bases separating them. Looked up from germline, CDR1 is SGHDT and CDR2 is YYEEEE. This clonotype occurred a few times. What it binds is not known. Each CDR3 protein gets one entry after TCRdb re-called the 5' RACE reads with MiXCR. Among some 130,000 distinct CDR3 sequences, 5% to 6.5% were seen once, and the ten largest hold under 2.5%. General observations from the study: Second-wave clones reaching peak frequency on day 37 lacked confirmed SARS-CoV-2 specificity.

This TCR was sampled from an adult woman who had mild COVID-19 (a few samples of this study predate the infection). Cell type and time point are not known. The chain recombines TRBV5-6 with TRBJ1-1; D is unclear. Sequencing used PBMCs or a T cell subset sorted from them (not recorded which). In nucleotides, the CDR3 is TGTGCCAGCAGCTTGAGAACTGAAGCTTTCTTT. Translated, it gives CASSLRTEAFF.